This TCR beta chain comes out of a study of T cell changes during pregnancy in multiple sclerosis. Libraries were prepared by immunoSEQ multiplex PCR; TCRdb keeps only in-frame clonotypes and omits some of them. Of approximately 51,000 clones in the sample, roughly 92% were seen once. This clone has only a few counts. The V segment lost 2 bases and the J segment 9 bases; nucleotides outside the gene matches: 10. Germline V gene data show CDR1 as SGHTA and CDR2 as FQGNSA. The CDR3 loop spans 16 amino acids. The genes are TRBV7-2 and TRBJ2-1; 10 nucleotides match TRBD2. The specimen was CD4+ T cells from peripheral blood mononuclear cells, collected in the second trimester of pregnancy. This clonotype originated in a female donor with multiple sclerosis, enrolled in a pregnancy study. The CDR3 sequence: CASSLFGKRGGSEQFF. The CDR3 nucleotides read TGTGCCAGCAGCTTATTTGGCAAGCGGGGGGGCAGTGAGCAGTTCTTC.